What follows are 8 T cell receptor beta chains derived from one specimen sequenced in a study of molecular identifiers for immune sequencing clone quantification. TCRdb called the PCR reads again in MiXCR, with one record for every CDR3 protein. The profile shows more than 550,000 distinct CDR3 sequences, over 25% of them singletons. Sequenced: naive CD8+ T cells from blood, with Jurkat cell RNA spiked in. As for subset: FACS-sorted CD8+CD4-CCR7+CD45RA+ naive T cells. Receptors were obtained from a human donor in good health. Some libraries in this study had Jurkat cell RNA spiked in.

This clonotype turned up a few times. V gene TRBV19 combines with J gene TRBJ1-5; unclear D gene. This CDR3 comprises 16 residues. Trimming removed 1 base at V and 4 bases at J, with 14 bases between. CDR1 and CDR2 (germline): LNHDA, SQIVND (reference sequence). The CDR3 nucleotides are TGTGCCAGTAGTATAGCAGGCAGGATGGGTAATCAGCCCCAGCATTTT. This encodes CASSIAGRMGNQPQHF.

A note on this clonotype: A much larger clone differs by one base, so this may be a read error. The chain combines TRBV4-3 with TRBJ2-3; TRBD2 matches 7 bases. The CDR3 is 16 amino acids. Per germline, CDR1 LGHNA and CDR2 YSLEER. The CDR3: CASIQDSSGSTDTQYF. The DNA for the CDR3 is TGCGCCAGCATCCAAGATAGTAGCGGGAGCACAGATACGCAGTATTTT.

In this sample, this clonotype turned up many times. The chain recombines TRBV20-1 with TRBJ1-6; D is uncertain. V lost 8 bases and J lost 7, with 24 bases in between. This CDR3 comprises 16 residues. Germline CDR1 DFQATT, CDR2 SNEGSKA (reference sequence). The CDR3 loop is CSTHSRARVWNSPLHF. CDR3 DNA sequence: TGCAGTACCCACTCGAGAGCTCGGGTCTGGAATTCACCCCTCCACTTT.

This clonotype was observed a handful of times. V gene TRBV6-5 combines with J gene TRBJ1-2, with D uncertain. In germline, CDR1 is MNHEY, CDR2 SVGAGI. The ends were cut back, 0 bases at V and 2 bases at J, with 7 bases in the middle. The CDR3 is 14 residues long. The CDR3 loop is CASSYSSANYGYTF. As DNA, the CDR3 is TGTGCCAGCAGTTACTCTTCAGCAAACTATGGCTACACCTTC.

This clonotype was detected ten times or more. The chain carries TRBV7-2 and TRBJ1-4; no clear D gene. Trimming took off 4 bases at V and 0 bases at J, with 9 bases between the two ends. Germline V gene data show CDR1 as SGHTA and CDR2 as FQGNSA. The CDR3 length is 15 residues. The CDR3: CASSSAHATNEKLFF. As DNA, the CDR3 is TGTGCCAGCAGCTCCGCTCATGCAACTAATGAAAAACTGTTTTTT.

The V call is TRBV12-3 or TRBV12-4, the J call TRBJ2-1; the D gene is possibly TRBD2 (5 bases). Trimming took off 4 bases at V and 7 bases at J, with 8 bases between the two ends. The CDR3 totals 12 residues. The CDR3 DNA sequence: TGTGCCAGCAGTTCCGGGATGAATGAGCAGTTCTTC. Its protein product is CASSSGMNEQFF.

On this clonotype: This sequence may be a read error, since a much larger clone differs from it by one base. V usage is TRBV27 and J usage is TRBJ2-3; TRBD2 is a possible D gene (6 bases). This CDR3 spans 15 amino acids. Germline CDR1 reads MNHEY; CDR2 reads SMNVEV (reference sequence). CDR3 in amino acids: CASSFGLTSTGTQYF. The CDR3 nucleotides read TGTGCCAGCAGTTTCGGGCTCACTAGCACAGGTACGCAGTATTTT.

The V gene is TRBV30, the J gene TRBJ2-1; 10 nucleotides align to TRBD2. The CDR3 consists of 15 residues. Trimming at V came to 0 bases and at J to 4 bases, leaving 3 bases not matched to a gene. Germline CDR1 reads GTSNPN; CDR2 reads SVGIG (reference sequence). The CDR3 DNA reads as TGTGCCTGGAGTGTCTCTAGCGGGAGTTACAATGAGCAGTTCTTC. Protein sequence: CAWSVSSGSYNEQFF.